Following are 5 T cell receptor beta chains from one sample sequenced in a study of T cells in Graves' hyperthyroidism and ophthalmopathy (dated by TCRdb to between 2017 and 2020). The library was obtained by multiplex PCR. The sequencing machine was an Illumina HiSeq 2000. The TCR beta CDR3 regions were amplified from RNA transcripts. A first-round RT-PCR of the TCR CDR3 used the HTBI primer set with the Qiagen OneStep RT-PCR kit. TCRdb itself trimmed the public reads at Q25 with fastp, ran MiXCR and retained productive beta chains. CDR3 protein sequences are deduplicated, and each keeps its most common genes and DNA. Counted in this sample were 600,000 to 650,000 distinct CDR3 sequences; more than 20% of them appeared once. The ten largest make up roughly a third of the sample. The source material was blood. The source of these receptors is a man aged 30 to 45 with Graves' ophthalmopathy.

In this sample, this clonotype turned up a few times. The chain has TRBV11-2 and TRBJ2-5; 10 nucleotides line up with TRBD2. Germline loops: CDR1 SGHAT, CDR2 FQNNGV. Trimming took 3 bases from V and 5 from J; bases not matched to a gene: 6. The CDR3 runs 15 residues. CDR3 amino acids: CASSLPAGGGETQYF. CDR3 nucleotides: TGTGCCAGCAGCTTGCCAGCGGGAGGGGGGGAGACCCAGTACTTC. Full variable domain (outside the CDR3, taken from reference TRBV11-2 and TRBJ2-5): EAGVAQSPRYKIIEKRQSVAFWCNPISGHATLYWYQQILGQGPKLLIQFQNNGVVDDSQLPKDRFSAERLKGVDSTLKIQPAKLEDSAVYLCASSLPAGGGETQYFGPGTRLLVL.

This clonotype was seen many times. The V call is TRBV6-5, the J call TRBJ1-1; the D gene is possibly TRBD1 (5 bases). This CDR3 comprises 15 residues. V dropped 5 bases and J dropped 1 base, with 14 bases sitting between them. Germline V gives CDR1 MNHEY, CDR2 SVGAGI. The CDR3 nucleotides read TGTGCCAGCAGTCACTACCGACAGCCGAACACTGAAGCTTTCTTT. Residues: CASSHYRQPNTEAFF.

CDR3 nucleotides: TGTGCCAGCAGTGGTCCAGCCTACAATGAGCAGTTCTTC. Translating it yields CASSGPAYNEQFF. The rearrangement uses TRBV25-1 and TRBJ2-1; no clear D. CDR1 is MGHDK, CDR2 SYGVNS, per germline. The CDR3 spans 13 residues. V lost 4 bases, J lost 2 bases, and 6 bases lay in between.

V gene TRBV7-2 combines with J gene TRBJ2-2; TRBD1 might be the D (6 bases). Per the germline V gene, CDR1 is SGHTA and CDR2 is FQGNSA. V was cut by 5 bases and J by 4 bases, with 14 bases left in between. CDR3 length: 15 amino acids. CDR3 residues: CASSEKQGTTGELFF. CDR3 coding DNA: TGTGCCAGCAGCGAAAAACAGGGAACCACCGGGGAGCTGTTTTTT.

This chain connects TRBV12-3 or TRBV12-4 to TRBJ1-5, with TRBD1 identical over 7 bases. This CDR3 is 14 amino acids long. V dropped 7 bases and J dropped 7; count of bases not matched to a gene: 10. CDR3 protein: CASTPNRGDQPQHF. The CDR3 DNA reads as TGTGCCAGCACCCCAAACAGGGGCGACCAGCCCCAGCATTTT.